The T cell receptor (beta chain) under discussion was sequenced for a study of T cell responses to AZD1222 COVID-19 vaccine. Study-level background: It was second doses at about 4 or about 12 weeks that were pooled. Study outcomes and limitations: Most donors were white British, females outnumbered males, and clonal diversity was possibly underestimated.

In the case of this clone: No antigen is known for it.

There are 14 residues in the CDR3. V dropped 0 bases and J dropped 2 bases, with 9 bases sitting between them. Germline V CDR1 and CDR2: SGHRS, YFSETQ. Some clones are missing from TCRdb's copy, which holds only in-frame ones; the method was immunoSEQ multiplex PCR. There are under 95,000 clones in the sample; 88% occur only once, and around 15% lies in the top ten. Sequences were derived from peripheral blood, sampled on day 0 of AZD1222 vaccination. The rearrangement uses TRBV5-1 and TRBJ2-7, with D tentatively TRBD2 (6 bases). This TCR was recovered from an adult in good health. The CDR3 spells CASSLDSGTYEQYF. The CDR3 region has the DNA TGCGCCAGCAGCTTGGATAGCGGTACCTACGAGCAGTACTTC.